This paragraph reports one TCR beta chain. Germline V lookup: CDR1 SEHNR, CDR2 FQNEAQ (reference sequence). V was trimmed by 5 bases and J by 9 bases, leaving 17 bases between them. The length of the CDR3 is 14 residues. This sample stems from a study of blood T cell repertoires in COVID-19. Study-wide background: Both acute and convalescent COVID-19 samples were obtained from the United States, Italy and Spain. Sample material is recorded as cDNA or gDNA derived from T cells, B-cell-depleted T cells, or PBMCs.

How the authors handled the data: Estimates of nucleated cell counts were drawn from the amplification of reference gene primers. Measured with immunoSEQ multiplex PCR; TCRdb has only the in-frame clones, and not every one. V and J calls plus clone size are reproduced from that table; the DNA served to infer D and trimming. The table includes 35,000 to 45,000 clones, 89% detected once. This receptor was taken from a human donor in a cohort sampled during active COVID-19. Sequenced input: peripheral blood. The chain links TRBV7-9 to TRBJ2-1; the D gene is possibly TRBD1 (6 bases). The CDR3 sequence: CASSITGSPGEQFF. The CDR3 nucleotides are TGTGCCAGCAGCATAACAGGGTCCCCGGGTGAGCAGTTCTTC.